Reported below is one TCR beta chain. What it binds is not known. This specimen includes other DNA sequences encoding the same CDR3. RNA was extracted and reverse transcribed into cDNA as the sequencing template. Clones were sequenced by immunoSEQ multiplex PCR, and TCRdb holds only the in-frame ones, with some missing. The sample includes hundreds of thousands of clones, under 80% of them seen just once. The data were obtained in a study of CD8+ T cells in alopecia areata. Whole-study findings and limits: Relative to mice, TCR sharing across patients was less clear, a difference possibly HLA-related.

The CDR3 has 13 residues. V lost 0 bases, J lost 1 base, and 7 bases lay in between. Germline CDR1 and CDR2: GTSNPN and SVGIG (reference sequence). V and J are TRBV30 and TRBJ2-7; D is unclear. The receptor was derived from a human donor with alopecia areata. The sequenced sample was CD4+ T cells sorted from blood, obtained at week 0. CDR3 loop: CAWSVRSSYEQYF. The CDR3 DNA reads as TGTGCCTGGAGTGTTAGGTCATCCTACGAGCAGTACTTC.